This record concerns one TCR beta chain sequence. The data are from a study of shared clonotypes between healthy human individuals. DNA at approximately 200 ng, 25,000 to 35,000 T cell genomes, went into sorted-subset replicate PCRs. Only in-frame clones appear in the TCRdb table, and some are missing; sequencing was by immunoSEQ multiplex PCR. The repertoire has around 990,000 clones, around 77% of them found once; the top ten carry 0.89%. This CDR3 is built from 14 residues. Germline CDR1 reads MGHDK; CDR2 reads SYGVNS. V gave up 7 bases and J gave up 4 bases; unmatched junction bases: 6. The sequenced material came from memory CD4+ T cells from PBMCs. The subset here: CD45RA-negative fraction. The TCR comes from a man between 18 and 29 years old in good health. Some clones in this sample may be carry-over from other donors' samples. V is TRBV25-1 and J is TRBJ2-3; TRBD2 aligns across 9 bases. This CDR3 reads CASTLAGLADTQYF. CDR3 coding DNA: TGTGCCAGCACCCTAGCGGGACTCGCAGATACGCAGTATTTT.